Listed here is a single TCR beta chain. Antigen unknown. The entry originates in a study of post-analysis software for immune sequencing data. Broader study findings: Higher frequency in patients than in controls was seen for roughly five TRBV segments, with TRBV5-6, TRBV5-1 and TRBV20-1 among them. Significantly decreased normalized Chao1 diversity was recorded for multiple sclerosis patients relative to controls.

CDR3 length: 13 amino acids. V lost 4 bases and J lost 1, with 8 bases in between. In germline, CDR1 is MNHEY, CDR2 SMNVEV (reference sequence). Unique molecular identifiers had been added to the TCR beta cDNA libraries. Once roughly 1 to 10 million T cells were used, approximately 470,000 cDNA molecules resulted. TCRdb reprocessed the PCR reads with MiXCR, giving one entry per CDR3 protein. The repertoire holds approximately 690,000 distinct CDR3 sequences, with 55% to 70% as singletons. The rearrangement links TRBV27 to TRBJ2-7; D is unresolved. The receptor was isolated from a girl aged 2-10 years with multiple sclerosis. The sample taken for sequencing was blood. CDR3 in amino acids: CASSSYASYEQYF. The CDR3 nucleotides read TGTGCCAGCAGTTCGTACGCTTCCTACGAGCAGTACTTC.